These 30 T cell receptor beta chains were sequenced from one sample in a study of T cell responses to AZD1222 COVID-19 vaccine. The table came from immunoSEQ multiplex PCR; TCRdb's copy has only in-frame clones and leaves some out. The sample holds under 50,000 clones, around 90% seen once. This sample comprised peripheral blood, obtained 28 days after the second AZD1222 dose. The receptor source for this set is an adult who received the AZD1222 COVID-19 vaccine.

The rearrangement links TRBV6-2 or TRBV6-3 to TRBJ2-2; D remains unclear. Looked up from germline, CDR1 is MNHEY and CDR2 is SVGEGT. The length of the CDR3 is 13 residues. Trimming took 3 bases from V and 3 from J, leaving 5 bases between them. The CDR3, as DNA: TGTGCCAGCAGTTATGTAGACACCGGGGAGCTGTTTTTT. Amino acid sequence: CASSYVDTGELFF.

J is TRBJ1-1 and V is TRBV5-1; TRBD1 agrees at 8 bases. The junction had 7 bases not matched to a gene; V was cut back by 0 bases and J by 3 bases. Germline CDR1 reads SGHRS; CDR2 reads YFSETQ. The CDR3 loop spans 16 amino acids. The CDR3 DNA follows: TGCGCCAGCAGCTTGGGCCCTGGACAGGGAGACACTGAAGCTTTCTTT. This encodes CASSLGPGQGDTEAFF.

The chain uses TRBV28 and TRBJ2-7; 7 bases fit TRBD2. CDR1 is MDHEN, CDR2 SYDVKM, per germline. The CDR3 totals 15 residues. Losses at the gene ends were 6 bases for V and 0 bases for J; bases not matched to a gene: 8. Here the CDR3 DNA reads TGTGCCAGCAGCCGGTGGGGACTAAGCTCCTACGAGCAGTACTTC. Translated: CASSRWGLSSYEQYF.

The V call is TRBV5-1, the J call TRBJ1-2; D possibly corresponds to TRBD1 (5 bases). Trimming pared 1 base from V and 7 bases from J, leaving 11 bases between. CDR3 length equals 13 residues. Germline V gives CDR1 SGHRS, CDR2 YFSETQ. CDR3 amino acids: CASSLQGDVGYTF. Written as DNA, the CDR3 is TGCGCCAGCAGCTTGCAAGGGGATGTTGGCTACACCTTC.

This chain uses TRBV29-1 with TRBJ2-2, with D hard to call. Looked up from germline, CDR1 is SQVTM and CDR2 is ANQGSEA. The CDR3 loop spans 13 amino acids. Deletions cut 3 bases from V and 3 bases from J, with 8 bases between. The CDR3 DNA sequence: TGCAGCGTTGATGGTGGGTACACCGGGGAGCTGTTTTTT. Its protein product is CSVDGGYTGELFF.

The chain carries TRBV6-1 and TRBJ2-2, with TRBD1 matching over 8 bases. The CDR3 runs 16 residues. Germline V gene sequence: CDR1 MNHNS, CDR2 SASEGT. The V gene end was trimmed by 4 bases and the J gene end by 1 base; junction bases not matched to a gene: 5. DNA for the CDR3: TGTGCCAGCAGTGCCCGGACAGGGTGGAACACCGGGGAGCTGTTTTTT. This sequence encodes CASSARTGWNTGELFF.

V and J are TRBV19 and TRBJ1-1; D is undetermined. Germline loops: CDR1 LNHDA, CDR2 SQIVND (reference sequence). V was trimmed by 2 bases and J by 1 base, leaving 11 bases between them. The CDR3 loop spans 15 amino acids. The CDR3 region has the DNA TGTGCCAGTAGTATAACTACCGGAAGGAACACTGAAGCTTTCTTT. Residues: CASSITTGRNTEAFF.

Here the CDR3 DNA reads TGTGCCAGCAGCCCCCGACTGGGCGAGACCCAGTACTTC. This translates into CASSPRLGETQYF. V and J are TRBV9 and TRBJ2-5; D not certain. Deletions cut 4 bases from V and 5 bases from J, with 12 bases between. The CDR3 is 13 residues long. Germline V gene sequence: CDR1 SGDLS, CDR2 YYNGEE.

The chain has TRBV27 and TRBJ2-3; D gene uncertain. Germline V gives CDR1 MNHEY, CDR2 SMNVEV (reference sequence). The V end was cut by 8 bases, the J end by 2 bases, with 11 bases between. This CDR3 has 13 residues. In DNA form, the CDR3 reads TGTGCCAGCCGAGCACCCCACACAGATACGCAGTATTTT. Translating it yields CASRAPHTDTQYF.

V and J are TRBV5-1 and TRBJ1-5, with TRBD1 matching over 8 bases. CDR3 length: 15 residues. J lost 6 bases, V lost 4 bases, and 9 bases had no gene match. The germline gives CDR1 SGHRS, CDR2 YFSETQ. CDR3 sequence: CASSITGGAFQPQHF. The CDR3, as DNA: TGCGCCAGCAGCATTACAGGGGGGGCATTTCAGCCCCAGCATTTT.

This chain uses TRBV12-3 or TRBV12-4 with TRBJ1-1; D is possibly TRBD1 (5 bases). The CDR3 sequence is 13 residues long. The V end was cut by 3 bases, the J end by 6 bases, with 11 bases between. CDR3 bases: TGTGCCAGCAGTTTCACGACAGTTGCTGAAGCTTTCTTT. Its translation is CASSFTTVAEAFF.

V is TRBV5-1 and J is TRBJ2-1; maybe TRBD2 (6 bases). Trimming stripped 0 bases from V and 7 bases from J, with 14 bases between. CDR1 is SGHRS and CDR2 is YFSETQ in the germline V gene. This CDR3 comprises 15 residues. CDR3 DNA sequence: TGCGCCAGCAGCTTGGGAACGGGAGTTGCGAATGAGCAGTTCTTC. Its protein product is CASSLGTGVANEQFF.

The genes are TRBV20-1 and TRBJ2-5, with D unresolved. The CDR3 consists of 11 residues. CDR1 DFQATT and CDR2 SNEGSKA come from the germline V gene (reference sequence). The CDR3 bases are TGCAGCCAGCGCGGAGAAGAGACCCAGTACTTC. This encodes CSQRGEETQYF.

The chain employs TRBV2 and TRBJ1-3; D ambiguous. V was cut by 4 bases and J by 2 bases, with 6 bases left in between. This CDR3 is built from 13 residues. From germline, CDR1 is SNHLY and CDR2 FYNNEI. CDR3: CASSGTTGNTIYF. The CDR3 DNA is TGTGCCAGCAGTGGAACTACTGGAAACACCATATATTTT.

V and J are TRBV9 and TRBJ1-1; D is undetermined. Deletions cut 4 bases from V and 1 base from J, with 14 bases between. This CDR3 spans 15 amino acids. Germline V gene data show CDR1 as SGDLS and CDR2 as YYNGEE. The CDR3 coding sequence is TGTGCCAGCAGCCCCACGGGGTCCGGGAACACTGAAGCTTTCTTT. It specifies CASSPTGSGNTEAFF.

The chain links TRBV12-3 or TRBV12-4 to TRBJ1-2; TRBD1 aligns across 7 bases. CDR3 length: 11 residues. The V and J ends lost 8 bases and 7 bases, in that order; junction bases with no gene match: 4. The CDR3 sequence is CASSSGGGYTF. Here the CDR3 DNA reads TGTGCCAGCTCCTCAGGGGGTGGCTACACCTTC.

This clone has more than one count but fewer than ten. V is TRBV27 and J is TRBJ2-7, with 9 bases lining up with TRBD1. Germline CDR1 and CDR2: MNHEY and SMNVEV (reference sequence). The CDR3 sequence is 15 residues long. V lost 6 bases and J lost 2; bases outside the gene matches: 8. The CDR3 sequence is CASSYPRDRAYEQYF. As DNA, the CDR3 is TGTGCCAGCAGCTACCCGCGGGACAGGGCCTACGAGCAGTACTTC.

V gene TRBV7-2 combines with J gene TRBJ2-2, with D unresolved. The CDR3 spans 12 residues. Germline assignment: CDR1 SGHTA and CDR2 FQGNSA. V was trimmed by 5 bases and J by 4 bases, leaving 5 bases between them. The CDR3 spells CASSQSTGELFF. In nucleotides, the CDR3 is TGTGCCAGCAGCCAATCCACCGGGGAGCTGTTTTTT.

This chain links TRBV28 with TRBJ1-2, with 7 bases identical to TRBD1. Germline values: CDR1 MDHEN, CDR2 SYDVKM. This CDR3 has 13 residues. The junction had 3 bases not matched to a gene; V was cut back by 8 bases and J by 0 bases. The CDR3 reads CASVDRANYGYTF. The CDR3 nucleotides read TGTGCCAGCGTAGACAGGGCTAACTATGGCTACACCTTC.

The J gene is TRBJ1-6, the V gene TRBV30; the match to TRBD1 covers 7 bases. The junction had 14 bases not matched to a gene; V was cut back by 6 bases and J by 6 bases. Germline assignment: CDR1 GTSNPN and CDR2 SVGIG (reference sequence). The CDR3 has 16 amino acids. CDR3 DNA sequence: TGTGCCTGTCCACCAGAACCGGACAGGTTTAATTCACCCCTCCACTTT. It yields the protein CACPPEPDRFNSPLHF.

V is TRBV4-3 and J is TRBJ2-7; 7 bases fit TRBD1. Germline V gene sequence: CDR1 LGHNA, CDR2 YSLEER. This CDR3 region has 16 residues. Trimming cost V 0 bases and J 2 bases; bases outside gene matches: 7. The CDR3: CASSQDRGLLPYEQYF. The CDR3 coding sequence is TGCGCCAGCAGCCAAGATAGGGGGCTACTACCCTACGAGCAGTACTTC.

This clone was detected only once. The chain carries TRBV6-5 and TRBJ1-6; D is unresolved. V was trimmed by 6 bases and J by 1 base, leaving 7 bases between them. From germline, CDR1 is MNHEY and CDR2 SVGAGI. The CDR3 spans 14 residues. This CDR3 is CASRRGSYNSPLHF. CDR3 sequence (DNA): TGTGCCAGCAGGCGGGGTTCCTATAATTCACCCCTCCACTTT.

This clone was detected a few times. This chain joins TRBV5-6 and TRBJ1-3; D call uncertain. The CDR3 totals 16 residues. Trimming took 2 bases from V and 0 from J, leaving 12 bases between them. The V gene's germline CDR1 is SGHDT and CDR2 YYEEEE. CDR3 sequence: CASSFLGNYSGNTIYF. DNA of the CDR3: TGTGCCAGCAGCTTTCTGGGCAATTACTCTGGAAACACCATATATTTT. The full variable domain, in which reference TRBV5-6 and TRBJ1-3 provide the parts outside the CDR3, is DAGVTQSPTHLIKTRGQQVTLRCSPKSGHDTVSWYQQALGQGPQFIFQYYEEEERQRGNFPDRFSGHQFPNYSSELNVNALLLGDSALYLCASSFLGNYSGNTIYFGEGSWLTVV.

V gene TRBV3-1 (or the pseudogene TRBV3-2) combines with J gene TRBJ2-1, with 8 bases aligning to TRBD2. The germline gives CDR1 LGHDT, CDR2 YNNKEL (reference sequence). This CDR3 comprises 14 residues. After removal of 3 bases from V and 10 bases from J, the junction contained 8 bases not matched to a gene. The CDR3 nucleotides read TGTGCCAGCAGCCAGGCGACTAGCGTCCAGGAGCAGTTCTTC. Translating it yields CASSQATSVQEQFF.

V and J are TRBV2 and TRBJ2-3, with TRBD1 as a possible D gene (6 bases). The V end was cut by 8 bases, the J end by 4 bases, with 13 bases between. The CDR3 loop spans 13 amino acids. Germline lookup yields CDR1 SNHLY and CDR2 FYNNEI. The CDR3, as DNA: TGTGCCAGCTCCCGAACAGGGTCAGATACGCAGTATTTT. This codes for CASSRTGSDTQYF.

V is TRBV2 and J is TRBJ1-4; D not resolved. This CDR3 comprises 14 residues. CDR1 and CDR2 from the germline V gene are SNHLY and FYNNEI. The germline V and J ends were trimmed by 2 bases and 8 bases, with 12 bases remaining between them. This CDR3 is CASSEYREGEKLFF. The CDR3 nucleotides are TGTGCCAGCAGTGAATATCGGGAGGGAGAAAAACTGTTTTTT.

This chain links TRBV12-3 or TRBV12-4 with TRBJ1-2; tentatively, D is TRBD1 (6 bases). The CDR3 contains 13 residues. With 7 bases removed from V and 4 bases from J, the gap between germline ends came to 13 bases. CDR3 sequence (DNA): TGTGCCAGCACCCCAGGGGAATTCTATGGCTACACCTTC. Residues: CASTPGEFYGYTF.

The rearrangement uses TRBV5-6 and TRBJ2-7, with D perhaps TRBD1 or TRBD2 (6 bases each). Germline CDR1 is SGHDT and CDR2 is YYEEEE. The ends were cut back, 7 bases at V and 2 bases at J, with 16 bases in the middle. This CDR3 contains 14 residues. The CDR3 sequence: CASGRTDLPYEQYF. Written as DNA, the CDR3 is TGTGCCAGCGGGAGGACAGACTTACCCTACGAGCAGTACTTC.

The chain uses TRBV2 and TRBJ1-1; D is unclear. With 4 bases removed from V and 10 bases from J, the gap between germline ends came to 7 bases. In germline, CDR1 is SNHLY, CDR2 FYNNEI. The CDR3 has 10 residues. The CDR3 spells CASSVKGAFF. DNA for the CDR3: TGTGCCAGCAGTGTTAAGGGAGCTTTCTTT.

This clone was found a few times. This chain links TRBV7-8 with TRBJ2-1; perhaps TRBD2 as D (6 bases). The CDR3 consists of 14 residues. V lost 5 bases and J 4 bases, leaving 12 bases between the germline ends. The germline V gene encodes CDR1 SGHVS and CDR2 FQNEAQ. The CDR3 region has the DNA TGTGCCAGCAGCCTACGGGGGATATACAATGAGCAGTTCTTC. This translates into CASSLRGIYNEQFF.